The 5 T cell receptor beta chains below come from one sample, sequenced in a study of T-cell memory formation after mild COVID-19. One entry per CDR3 protein results from TCRdb running MiXCR on the 5' RACE reads. The sample lists roughly 110,000 distinct CDR3 sequences; about 24% were seen once. Sequenced input: PBMCs or a T cell subset sorted from them (not recorded which). These receptors were collected from a man aged 18 to 29 who had mild COVID-19 (a few samples of this study predate the infection). Cell type and time point are not known.

In this sample, this clonotype turned up a few times. This chain connects TRBV27 to TRBJ2-7; D unresolved. CDR3 size: 13 residues. Germline-derived CDR1 and CDR2 are MNHEY and SMNVEV (reference sequence). V shed 4 bases and J shed 0 bases, with 7 bases lying between them. CDR3 protein: CASSYIDSYEQYF. CDR3 nucleotides: TGTGCCAGCAGTTACATAGACTCCTACGAGCAGTACTTC.

This clonotype was detected only a few times. The chain has TRBV28 and TRBJ2-7; weak D call: TRBD2 (5 bases). Trimming removed 5 bases from V and 4 bases from J, with 12 bases in between. Germline loops: CDR1 MDHEN, CDR2 SYDVKM. CDR3 length equals 13 residues. The CDR3 nucleotides read TGTGCCAGCAGTCCTCGGGAATTTTACGAGCAGTACGTC. Translating it yields CASSPREFYEQYV.

The chain uses TRBV27 and TRBJ2-7; either TRBD1 or TRBD2 may supply D (5 bases each). This CDR3 comprises 15 residues. Germline values: CDR1 MNHEY, CDR2 SMNVEV (reference sequence). Trimming left V 5 bases short and J 1 base short, with 15 bases between. The CDR3 nucleotides read TGTGCCAGCAGTCGCCCCGGGACCTCTTCCTACGAGCAGTACTTC. Residues: CASSRPGTSSYEQYF.

The sample holds a few counts of this clonotype. The rearrangement links TRBV7-9 to TRBJ2-5, with D possibly TRBD2 on 6 matching bases. CDR1 is SEHNR, CDR2 FQNEAQ, per germline (reference sequence). The CDR3 is made up of 14 amino acids. Trimming pared 1 base from V and 3 bases from J, leaving 9 bases between. For the CDR3, the DNA is TGTGCCAGCAGCTTAGGCTGGGGGGAAGAGACCCAGTACTTC. Residues: CASSLGWGEETQYF.

This chain connects TRBV7-2 to TRBJ2-1, with 8 bases that match TRBD1. The J segment lost 4 bases and the V segment lost 5 bases, leaving 7 bases of the junction unmatched. CDR3 length: 15 amino acids. Germline V gene sequence: CDR1 SGHTA, CDR2 FQGNSA. CDR3 sequence (DNA): TGTGCCAGCAGCGCCCCGGACAGGGTATACAATGAGCAGTTCTTC. This encodes CASSAPDRVYNEQFF.